These 2 T cell receptor beta chains share one sample of origin, sequenced in a study of blood T cells in healthy people across ages. With a J-beta primer mix and a sample-barcoded 5' primer, a second PCR ran 7 to 11 cycles. A single record per CDR3 protein comes from TCRdb applying MiXCR to the 5' RACE reads. The profile shows roughly 800,000 distinct CDR3 sequences, around 34% of them singletons. The sample comprised blood. These receptors originate from a man aged 18 to 30 in good health.

This clonotype was detected a few times. CDR3 nucleotides: TGTGCCAGCAGCTTAGACCAGGGAGAGGCCAACGTCCTGACTTTC. It encodes CASSLDQGEANVLTF. The V call is TRBV7-9, the J call TRBJ2-6, with D possibly called TRBD1 or TRBD2 (5 bases each). V was shortened by 1 base and J by 6 bases, with 10 bases between the two germline ends. Germline CDR1 SEHNR, CDR2 FQNEAQ (reference sequence). CDR3 length equals 15 residues.

The rearrangement uses TRBV14 and TRBJ1-6, with TRBD1 matching over 8 bases. The CDR3 spans 15 residues. Germline V lookup: CDR1 SGHDN, CDR2 FVKESK. The trim removed 1 base at V and 7 bases at J, leaving 3 bases unmatched. Here the CDR3 reads CASSQGQGWNSPLHF. CDR3 sequence (DNA): TGTGCCAGCAGCCAAGGACAGGGGTGGAATTCACCCCTCCACTTT.